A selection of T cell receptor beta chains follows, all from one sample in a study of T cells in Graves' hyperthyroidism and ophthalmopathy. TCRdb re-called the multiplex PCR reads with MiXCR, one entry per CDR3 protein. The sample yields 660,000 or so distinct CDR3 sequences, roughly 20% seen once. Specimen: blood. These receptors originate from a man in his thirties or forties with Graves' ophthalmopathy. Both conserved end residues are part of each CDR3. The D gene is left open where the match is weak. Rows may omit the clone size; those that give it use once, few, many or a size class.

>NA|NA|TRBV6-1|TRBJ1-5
TGTGCCAGCAGGGGGGACCGTAATCAGCCCCAGCATTTT
CASRGDRNQPQHF
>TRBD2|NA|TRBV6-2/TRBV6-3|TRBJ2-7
TGTGCCAGCAGTCGTATGCATGCTAGCGGGTTCTACGAGCAGTACTTC
CASSRMHASGFYEQYF
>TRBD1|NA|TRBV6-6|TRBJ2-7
TGTGCCAGCAGTTACGGGAAGGGACAGGGAAGCGAGCAGTACTTC
CASSYGKGQGSEQYF
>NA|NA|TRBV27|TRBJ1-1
TGTACCAGCAGTTTGCGAACAAACACTGAAGCTTTCTTT
CTSSLRTNTEAFF
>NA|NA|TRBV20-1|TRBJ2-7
TGCAGTGCAGCCCCCAAAATGTACGAGCAGTACTTC
CSAAPKMYEQYF
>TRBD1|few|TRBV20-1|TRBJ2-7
TGCAGTGCTAGAGATGTGGACAGGTCCTACGAGCAGTACTTC
CSARDVDRSYEQYF
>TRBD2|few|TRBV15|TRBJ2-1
TGTGCCACCAGCAGGAAGATAGCGGGAAGCTCCTACAATGAGCAGTTCTTC
CATSRKIAGSSYNEQFF
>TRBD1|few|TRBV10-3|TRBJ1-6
TGTGCCACTACCGGGACAGGGAATTCACCCCTCCACTTT
CATTGTGNSPLHF
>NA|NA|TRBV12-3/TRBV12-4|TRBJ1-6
TGTGCCAGCAGTTTGTCCAGGGACTCACCCCTCCACTTT
CASSLSRDSPLHF
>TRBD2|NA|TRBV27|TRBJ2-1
TGTGCCAGCAGTCTTTCCGGGACTAGCGACTCCTACAATGAGCAGTTCTTC
CASSLSGTSDSYNEQFF
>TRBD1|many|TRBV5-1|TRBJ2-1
TGCGCCAGCAGCCCCCCCTGGACAGGGGGTTACAATGAGCAGTTCTTC
CASSPPWTGGYNEQFF
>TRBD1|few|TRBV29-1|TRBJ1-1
TGCAGCGTTAAGGCCCGGGACAGGAACACTGAAGCTTTCTTT
CSVKARDRNTEAFF
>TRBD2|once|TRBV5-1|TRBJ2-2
TGCGCCAGCACCCTGGGACTAGCGCGTAACACCGGGGAGCTGTTTTTT
CASTLGLARNTGELFF
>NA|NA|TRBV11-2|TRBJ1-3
TGTGCCAGCAGCCCACAGGGATTGACTGGAAACACCATATATTTT
CASSPQGLTGNTIYF
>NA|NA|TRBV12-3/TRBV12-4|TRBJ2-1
TGTGCCAGCAGTTTTGGAATAGCTGCGTTCTTC
CASSFGIAAFF
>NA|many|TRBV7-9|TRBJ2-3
TGTGCCAGCAGACCCGACAGCACAGATACGCAGTATTTT
CASRPDSTDTQYF
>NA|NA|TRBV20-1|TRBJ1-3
TGCAGTGCTAGACTCTCCGGACCCTCTGGAAACACCATATATTTT
CSARLSGPSGNTIYF
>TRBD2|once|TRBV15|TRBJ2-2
TGTGCCACCAGCAGCTCCTCTAGCGGCCCGTCCGGGGAGCTGTTTTTT
CATSSSSSGPSGELFF
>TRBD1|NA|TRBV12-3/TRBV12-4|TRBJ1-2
TGTGCCAGCACCTCCGGGACAGGGAACTATGGCTACACCTTC
CASTSGTGNYGYTF
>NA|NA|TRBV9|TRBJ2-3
TGTGCCAGCAGCGTAGAGGGCAGGTACGCAGATACGCAGTATTTT
CASSVEGRYADTQYF
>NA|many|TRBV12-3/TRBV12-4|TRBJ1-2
TGTGCCAGCAGTTTACTGCGGGGGAGCGACTACACCTTC
CASSLLRGSDYTF
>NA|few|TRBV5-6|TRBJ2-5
TGTGCCAGCAGCTTTGGCCCACAGGGCATGGGGAGAGAGACCCAGTACTTC
CASSFGPQGMGRETQYF
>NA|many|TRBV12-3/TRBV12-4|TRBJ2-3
TGTGCCAGCAGTTACGCCGGGAGTAGCACAGATACGCAGTATTTT
CASSYAGSSTDTQYF
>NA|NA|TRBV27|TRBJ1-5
NA
CASSTSGLISNQPQHF
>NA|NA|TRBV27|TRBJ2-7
TGTGCCAGCAGCTACACAGGGGGGGGGGCCTACGAGCAGTACTTC
CASSYTGGGAYEQYF
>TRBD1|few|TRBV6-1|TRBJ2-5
TGTGCCAGCAGGCCCGGGACAGGGGCGGCGGAGACCCAGTACTTC
CASRPGTGAAETQYF
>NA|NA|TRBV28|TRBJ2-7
TGTGCCAGCAGTCTCTACACGGGTGAGCAGTACTTC
CASSLYTGEQYF